The source of this T cell receptor (beta chain) is a study of cytomegalovirus exposure and HLA in healthy donors. Study outcomes and limitations: An observed cluster of highly shared sequence variants was recorded as a likely sequencing artifact. In an earlier analysis, most TCR beta V segments were productive about 87% or about 30% of the time. When the data were analyzed later, several of the most significant clusters appeared to be linked to common viral pathogens. Versus the approximately 700-donor mean, an Asian-associated ancestry cluster reportedly showed fewer N-insertions in a later analysis.

The CDR3 is 19 residues long. V lost 1 base and J lost 0; bases outside the gene matches: 14. This clone was recorded once. Its specificity is not known. PCR used 60 Vbeta primers and 13 Jbeta primers. Profiled with immunoSEQ multiplex PCR; TCRdb holds only in-frame clones, not every one. The table records more than 95,000 clones, approximately 72% of them present only once. The rearrangement uses TRBV23-1 and TRBJ2-7; 8 bases map to TRBD1. TRBV23-1 falls under the ORF class, with uncertain function. Sequenced input: PBMCs. This receptor was obtained from a woman aged 70-85 years in good health and CMV-seropositive. The CDR3 DNA follows: TGCGCCAGCAGTCAATTAAGGGACCGACAGGGGATGACCTCCTACGAGCAGTACTTC. As protein: CASSQLRDRQGMTSYEQYF.